Sequencing of this T cell receptor (beta chain) was carried out in a study of blood T cell repertoires in COVID-19. Study context: Acute and convalescent COVID-19 samples came from the United States, Italy and Spain. PBMCs, B-cell-depleted T cells, or T cells provided the cDNA or gDNA that made up the material.

This clone was observed a single time. Methods used by the authors: The assay estimated nucleated cells by amplifying reference gene primers. TCRdb's copy holds only in-frame clones and misses some; the assay was immunoSEQ multiplex PCR. D and trimming come from the DNA, and the V and J calls and clone size come from that table. The table lists about 190,000 clones, 85% to 90% of them singletons. Input material: peripheral blood. The sequence came from a human donor in a cohort sampled during active COVID-19.

The CDR3 DNA reads as TGTGCCTGGAGATCCAGGTACGACACTGAAGCTTTCTTT. Translated, it gives CAWRSRYDTEAFF. This chain joins TRBV30 and TRBJ1-1, with no clear D. Trimming left V 3 bases short and J 3 bases short, with 11 bases between. In germline, CDR1 is GTSNPN, CDR2 SVGIG (reference sequence). This CDR3 is 13 amino acids long.